What follows are 10 T cell receptor beta chains derived from one specimen sequenced in a study of CD8 T cells in Susac syndrome. About 0.45 to 1 ug RNA was reverse transcribed with random hexamers. TCRdb used MiXCR to reprocess the immunoSEQ multiplex PCR reads, holding one entry per CDR3 protein. The sample contains about 400,000 distinct CDR3 sequences, around 85% of which appear only once. Material: CD8+ T cells from PBMCs. Receptors originate from a human donor with multiple sclerosis.

For this clonotype: At one boundary the junction diverges from the germline segment, which might be a read error. J is TRBJ2-2 and V is TRBV5-6; D gene ambiguous. The length of the CDR3 is 16 residues. Per germline, CDR1 SGHDT and CDR2 YYEEEE. CDR3 amino acids: CASSLVLGNSAGELFF. The DNA for the CDR3 is TGTGCCAGCAGTTTGGTTTTAGGGAATTCGGCCGGGGAGCTGTTTTTT.

The gene calls are TRBV6-1 and TRBJ2-1; possibly TRBD1 for D (5 bases). CDR1 is MNHNS, CDR2 SASEGT, per germline. V lost 8 bases and J lost 3, with 11 bases in between. The CDR3 spans 13 residues. In DNA form, the CDR3 reads TGTGCCAGCGGGGCAGACATCTACAATGAGCAGTTCTTC. It encodes CASGADIYNEQFF.

CDR3 DNA sequence: TGTGCCAGCAAGGGGTTTGTGGTGGGGCTCAATGAGCAGTTCTTC. This sequence encodes CASKGFVVGLNEQFF. The chain carries TRBV7-9 and TRBJ2-1; D might be TRBD1 (5 bases). This CDR3 comprises 15 residues. Germline lookup yields CDR1 SEHNR and CDR2 FQNEAQ (reference sequence). Trimming removed 7 bases from V and 6 bases from J, with 19 bases in between.

This clonotype was observed a few times. CDR3 sequence: CARTGGAGYNEQFF. The CDR3 DNA sequence: TGTGCCAGGACAGGGGGCGCGGGCTACAATGAGCAGTTCTTC. The chain employs TRBV2 and TRBJ2-1, with 10 positions matching TRBD1. The V gene's germline CDR1 is SNHLY and CDR2 FYNNEI. The V segment lost 9 bases and the J segment 3 bases; nucleotides outside the gene matches: 5. The CDR3 spans 14 residues.

The chain has TRBV5-1 and TRBJ1-2; D perhaps matches TRBD1 (5 bases). The V end lost 7 bases, the J end lost 0 bases, and 16 bases lay between the germline ends. CDR1 and CDR2 from the germline V gene are SGHRS and YFSETQ. The CDR3 loop spans 15 amino acids. CDR3 in DNA: TGCGCCAGCGATCCATCAGGGCCTCCTAACTATGGCTACACCTTC. Its protein is CASDPSGPPNYGYTF.

The chain has TRBV6-1 and TRBJ2-7; D not resolved. V dropped 2 bases and J dropped 0 bases, with 11 bases sitting between them. This CDR3 is 15 amino acids long. Looked up from germline, CDR1 is MNHNS and CDR2 is SASEGT. The CDR3 here is CASSEPPESSYEQYF. CDR3 DNA: TGTGCCAGCAGTGAACCCCCAGAGAGCTCCTACGAGCAGTACTTC.

V gene TRBV29-1 combines with J gene TRBJ2-2; no clear D gene. V was cut by 7 bases and J by 3 bases, with 3 bases left in between. Looked up from germline, CDR1 is SQVTM and CDR2 is ANQGSEA. The CDR3 runs to 10 residues. CDR3 DNA sequence: TGCAGCGCCTACACCGGGGAGCTGTTTTTT. This translates into CSAYTGELFF.

The V call is TRBV7-2, the J call TRBJ2-3, with 9 positions matching TRBD2. Germline CDR1 reads SGHTA; CDR2 reads FQGNSA. CDR3 length: 16 amino acids. J lost 2 bases, V lost 9 bases, and 12 bases had no gene match. The CDR3 region has the DNA TGTGCCAGTTTAGCGGGAGATGCTCTCTCCACAGATACGCAGTATTTT. Protein: CASLAGDALSTDTQYF.

This chain uses TRBV12-5 with TRBJ2-5; 7 bases agree with TRBD1. This CDR3 contains 13 residues. V was pared by 4 bases and J by 1 base, with 0 bases of the junction left unmatched. Germline CDR1 is LGHNT and CDR2 is FRNRAP. The CDR3, as DNA: TGTGCTAGTGGTTCAGGGGGCCAAGAGACCCAGTACTTC. Its translation is CASGSGGQETQYF. The variable domain in full, completed from reference TRBV12-5 and TRBJ2-5, reads DARVTQTPRHKVTEMGQEVTMRCQPILGHNTVFWYRQTMMQGLELLAYFRNRAPLDDSGMPKDRFSAEMPDATLATLKIQPSEPRDSAVYFCASGSGGQETQYFGPGTRLLVL.

This clonotype was observed a single time. V gene TRBV4-1 combines with J gene TRBJ1-1; no clear D gene. Germline CDR1 MGHRA, CDR2 YSYEKL. The length of the CDR3 is 14 residues. V lost 4 bases and J 7 bases, leaving 16 bases between the germline ends. CDR3: CASSPPAGGGEAFF. CDR3 nucleotide sequence: TGCGCCAGCAGCCCCCCGGCGGGTGGTGGTGAAGCTTTCTTT.